The sequence of this T cell receptor (beta chain) was determined in a study of blood T cell repertoires in COVID-19 (dated by TCRdb to the early 2020s). About the full investigation: Samples from collaborators originated in the United States, Italy and Spain and spanned both the acute and convalescent phases of COVID-19. The material from the prospective study consisted of cDNA or gDNA derived from T cells, B-cell-depleted T cells, or PBMCs. The dataset comprised deeply sampled blood TCRbeta repertoires from subjects exposed to, actively infected with, or recovered from COVID-19. The repertoires were released in a freely available public database intended as a resource for research on the immune response to SARS-CoV-2. The samples were drawn from the first 160 participants of the ongoing ImmuneRACE study and from 1,254 subjects provided by 6 global collaborators. The sample metadata nearly always contained a de-identified subject ID, COVID-19 status, age in years and sex. Where available, HLA class I and class II types were taken from metadata supplied by the sample provider and were not determined by assay-based typing.

Here is what the overall study found, with its caveats: The quantity of clinical and demographic metadata differed by source and by participant and was supplied without curation.

Another Seattle source contributed samples from volunteer blood donors who had recovered from COVID-19. Collaborating institutions collected whole blood in K2EDTA tubes following their own protocols. For TCRbeta analysis, collaborator samples were shipped as frozen whole blood, as isolated PBMCs, or as DNA extracted from either sample type. Turning to this clone: What this receptor recognizes is not known. No per-base quality is available; no much larger clone lies one base away.

V and J lose 4 bases and 5 bases, and a span of 12 bases separates them. CDR1 and CDR2, looked up from the germline V gene, are LGHNA and YNFKEQ. Including cysteine and phenylalanine, the CDR3 has 14 amino acids. Here the CDR3 DNA is all that survives: 42 bases in frame from base 1. TCRbeta CDR3 regions were amplified from genomic DNA by means of the immunoSEQ Assay, a bias-controlled multiplex PCR. On the authors' methods: The number of nucleated cells in each sample was estimated from the amplification of reference gene primers within the assay. To quantify the absolute abundance of each unique TCRbeta CDR3 rearrangement, sequence reads were collapsed and filtered. Productive Simpson clonality was computed per sample as the square root of Simpson's diversity index over productive rearrangements. TCRdb stores this immuneACCESS table with in-frame sequences only. Part of the clones is absent; in the studies checked, under half of the shortfall reflects unresolved V genes, and no reason is known for the rest. V and J calls and clone size are those listed in that table; D and trimming were worked out from the DNA. In all, the sample holds around 230,000 clones, and 70% to 90% of those were seen once. Together, the top ten hold 2.2% of the sample.

The V gene is TRBV4-2 and the J gene is TRBJ2-4; TRBD1 is a possible D gene, resting on 5 matching bases. Sequencing used peripheral blood. The clonotype originates from a man under 40 who had recovered from COVID-19. For the CDR3, the sequence is CASSLKETENIQYF. The bases are TGTGCCAGCAGCCTAAAGGAGACAGAAAACATTCAGTACTTC.